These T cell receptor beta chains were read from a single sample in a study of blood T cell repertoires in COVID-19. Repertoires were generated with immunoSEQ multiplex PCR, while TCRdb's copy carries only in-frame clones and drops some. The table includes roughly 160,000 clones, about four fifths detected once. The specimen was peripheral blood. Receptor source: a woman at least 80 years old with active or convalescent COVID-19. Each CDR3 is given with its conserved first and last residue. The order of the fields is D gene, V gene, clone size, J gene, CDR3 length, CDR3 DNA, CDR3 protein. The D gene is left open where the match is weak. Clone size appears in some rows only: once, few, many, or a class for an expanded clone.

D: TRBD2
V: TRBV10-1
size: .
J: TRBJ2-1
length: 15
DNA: TGCGCCAGCAGTGTGGTAGCGGGAGGTTTGTATGAGCAGTTCTTC
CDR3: CASSVVAGGLYEQFF

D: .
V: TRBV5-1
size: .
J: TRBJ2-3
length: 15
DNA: TGCGCCAGCAGCTTGGAGTCGGGAAAGACAGATACGCAGTATTTT
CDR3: CASSLESGKTDTQYF

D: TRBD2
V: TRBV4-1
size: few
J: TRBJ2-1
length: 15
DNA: TGCGCCAGCAGCCAACCGACTAGCGGTTACAATGAGCAGTTCTTC
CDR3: CASSQPTSGYNEQFF

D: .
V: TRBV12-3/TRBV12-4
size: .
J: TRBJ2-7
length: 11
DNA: TGTGCCAGCAGTCTCAAGCACGAGCAGTACTTC
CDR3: CASSLKHEQYF

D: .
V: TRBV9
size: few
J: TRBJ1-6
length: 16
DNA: TGTGCCAGCAGCGTAGCGCCCGGGGGGATTAATTCACCCCTCCACTTT
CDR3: CASSVAPGGINSPLHF

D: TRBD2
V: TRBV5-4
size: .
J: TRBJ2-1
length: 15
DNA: TGTGCCAGCAGCACGACTAGCGGGAGCTCCAATGAGCAGTTCTTC
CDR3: CASSTTSGSSNEQFF

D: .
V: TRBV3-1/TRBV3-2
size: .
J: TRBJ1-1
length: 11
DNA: TGTGCCAGCAGCGTAGGGGGTGAAGCTTTCTTT
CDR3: CASSVGGEAFF

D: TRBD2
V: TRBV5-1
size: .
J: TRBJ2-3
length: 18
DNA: TGCGCCAGCAGCTTGGGGGGGACTAGCGGGAGCGGCACAGATACGCAGTATTTT
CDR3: CASSLGGTSGSGTDTQYF

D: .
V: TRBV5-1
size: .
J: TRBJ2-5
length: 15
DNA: TGCGCCAGCAGCTTGGGTTCGGAGATTCAAGAGACCCAGTACTTC
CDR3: CASSLGSEIQETQYF

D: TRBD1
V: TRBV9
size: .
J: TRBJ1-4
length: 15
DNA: TGTGCCAGCAGCGTAGACGTGACAGGGCAAGAAAAACTGTTTTTT
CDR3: CASSVDVTGQEKLFF

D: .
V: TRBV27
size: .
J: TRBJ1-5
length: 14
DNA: TGTGCCAGCCGAATCCAGGGATCCGATCAGCCCCAGCATTTT
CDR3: CASRIQGSDQPQHF

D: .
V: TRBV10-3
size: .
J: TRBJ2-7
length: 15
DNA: TGTGCCATCAGTGACCAAAGGACAGTCCCCTACGAGCAGTACTTC
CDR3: CAISDQRTVPYEQYF

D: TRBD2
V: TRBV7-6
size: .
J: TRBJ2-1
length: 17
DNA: TGTGCCAGCAGCTTAGGTCCCACTAGCGGGAGTTCGGATGAGCAGTTCTTC
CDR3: CASSLGPTSGSSDEQFF

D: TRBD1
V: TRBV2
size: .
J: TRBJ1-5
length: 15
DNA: TGTGCCAGCAGTGAATCTGGACAGGTGAATCAGCCCCAGCATTTT
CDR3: CASSESGQVNQPQHF

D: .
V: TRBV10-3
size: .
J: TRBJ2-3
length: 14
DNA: TGTGCCATCACCGCGACAGGAAACACAGATACGCAGTATTTT
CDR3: CAITATGNTDTQYF

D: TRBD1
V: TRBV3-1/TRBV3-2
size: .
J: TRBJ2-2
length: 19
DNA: TGTGCCAGCAGCCCCCTCGGGACAGGGGAAGGGGGTCGAAGCGGGGAGCTGTTTTTT
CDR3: CASSPLGTGEGGRSGELFF

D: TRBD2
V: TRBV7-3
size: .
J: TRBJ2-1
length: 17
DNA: TGTGCCAGCAGCTTAACTGGGGCAAGCGGGAGGGCCAATGAGCAGTTCTTC
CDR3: CASSLTGASGRANEQFF

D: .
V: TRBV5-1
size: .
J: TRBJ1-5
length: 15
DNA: TGCGCCAGCAGCCCCGATCCGGGGATCAATCAGCCCCAGCATTTT
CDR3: CASSPDPGINQPQHF

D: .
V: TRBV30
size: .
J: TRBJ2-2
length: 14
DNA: TGTGCCTGGAGTAACAGGCCGAACACCGGGGAGCTGTTTTTT
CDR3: CAWSNRPNTGELFF

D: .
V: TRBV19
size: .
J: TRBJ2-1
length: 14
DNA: TGTGCCAGTAGTAGAAACAGGGTAGGCAATGAGCAGTTCTTC
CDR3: CASSRNRVGNEQFF

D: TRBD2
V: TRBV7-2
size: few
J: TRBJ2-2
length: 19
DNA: TGTGCCAGCAGCTTAGATCCGGGACTAGCGGTCGCGAACACCGGGGAGCTGTTTTTT
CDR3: CASSLDPGLAVANTGELFF

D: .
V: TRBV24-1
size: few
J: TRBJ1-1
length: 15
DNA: TGTGCCACCAGTGATTCGGGCGGGGGGAACACTGAAGCTTTCTTT
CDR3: CATSDSGGGNTEAFF

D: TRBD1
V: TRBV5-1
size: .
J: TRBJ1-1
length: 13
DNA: TGCGCCAGCAGCCTGGTCGACAGGGCTGAAGCTTTCTTT
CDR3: CASSLVDRAEAFF

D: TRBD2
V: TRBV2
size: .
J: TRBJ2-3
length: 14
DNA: TGTGCCAGCAGTCAGGGAGGGCGAACAGATACGCAGTATTTT
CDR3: CASSQGGRTDTQYF

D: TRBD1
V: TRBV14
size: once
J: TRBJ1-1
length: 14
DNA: TGTGCCAGCAGAAGGGACAGCGGGTACACTGAAGCTTTCTTT
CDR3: CASRRDSGYTEAFF

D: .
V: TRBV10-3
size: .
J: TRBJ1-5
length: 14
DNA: TGTGCCATCAGTGAACAGGTTTCGGTTCAGCCCCAGCATTTT
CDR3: CAISEQVSVQPQHF

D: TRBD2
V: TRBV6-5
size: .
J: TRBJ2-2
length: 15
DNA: TGTGCCAGCAGTTCAGGGACTAGCGGAACCGGGGAGCTGTTTTTT
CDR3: CASSSGTSGTGELFF

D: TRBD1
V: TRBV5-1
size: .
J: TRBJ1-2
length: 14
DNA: TGCGCCAGCAGCTTACAGGGGACTAACTATGGCTACACCTTC
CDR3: CASSLQGTNYGYTF

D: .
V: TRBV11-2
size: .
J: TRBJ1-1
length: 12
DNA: TGTGCCAGCAGCTTGAGGAACACTGAAGCTTTCTTT
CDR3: CASSLRNTEAFF

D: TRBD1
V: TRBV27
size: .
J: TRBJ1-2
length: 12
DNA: TGTGCCAGCAGTGGACAGGGCGGAGGCTACACCTTC
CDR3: CASSGQGGGYTF

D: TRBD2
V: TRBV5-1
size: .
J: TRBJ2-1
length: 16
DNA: TGCGCCAGCAGCCCTCCGACTAGCGGGGGTTACAATGAGCAGTTCTTC
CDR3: CASSPPTSGGYNEQFF

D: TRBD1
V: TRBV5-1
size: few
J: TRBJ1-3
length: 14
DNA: TGCGCCAGCAGCTTACAGGGGGGTGGAAACACCATATATTTT
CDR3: CASSLQGGGNTIYF

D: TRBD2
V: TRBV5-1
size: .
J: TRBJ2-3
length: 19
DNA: TGCGCCAGCAGCCAAGGGGAGCGGGAGGGCCACGGGGGAGCAGATACGCAGTATTTT
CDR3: CASSQGEREGHGGADTQYF

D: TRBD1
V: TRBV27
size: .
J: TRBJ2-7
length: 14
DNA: TGTGCCAGCAGTTTACTGCAGGGGGACGGCGAGCAGTACTTC
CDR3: CASSLLQGDGEQYF

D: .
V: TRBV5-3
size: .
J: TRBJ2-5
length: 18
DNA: TGTGCCAGAAGCTTGGCCCCATTTCCGGGACACCTGGTGGAGACCCAGTACTTC
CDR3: CARSLAPFPGHLVETQYF

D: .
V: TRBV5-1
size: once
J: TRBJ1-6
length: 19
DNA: TGCGCCAGCAGCTTGAAAGCATCTCAAGGGGGCTCCTATAATTCACCCCTCCACTTT
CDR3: CASSLKASQGGSYNSPLHF

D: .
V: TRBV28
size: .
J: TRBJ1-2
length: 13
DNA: TGTGCCAGCAGTTTCTCGGGGTCGCGTGGCTACACCTTC
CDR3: CASSFSGSRGYTF

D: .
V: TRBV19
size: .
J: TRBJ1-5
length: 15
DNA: TGTGCCAGTAGTTCGACAGGAATTTCCAATCAGCCCCAGCATTTT
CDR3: CASSSTGISNQPQHF

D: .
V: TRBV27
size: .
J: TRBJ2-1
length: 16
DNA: TGTGCCAGCAGTCGCCGATCCACAAACTCCTACAATGAGCAGTTCTTC
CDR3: CASSRRSTNSYNEQFF

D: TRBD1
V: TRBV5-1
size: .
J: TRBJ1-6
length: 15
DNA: TGCGCCAGCAGTCTCTCGCAGGGGGCAAATTCACCCCTCCACTTT
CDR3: CASSLSQGANSPLHF

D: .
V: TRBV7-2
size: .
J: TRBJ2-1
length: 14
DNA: TGTGCCGAGGGGCTAGCGAGCTCCTACAATGAGCAGTTCTTC
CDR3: CAEGLASSYNEQFF

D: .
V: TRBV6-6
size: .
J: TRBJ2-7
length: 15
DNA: TGTGCCAGCAGGCAGCCAGGAAGACTAGGTTACGAGCAGTACTTC
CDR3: CASRQPGRLGYEQYF

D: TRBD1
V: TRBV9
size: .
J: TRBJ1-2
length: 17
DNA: TGTGCCAGCAGCGTAGACGCTGCTAGGGGGCGTTTGAATGGCTACACCTTC
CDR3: CASSVDAARGRLNGYTF

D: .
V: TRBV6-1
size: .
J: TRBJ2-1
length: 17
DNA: TGTGCCAGCAGTGACGCCCACCGCAGCGGACCTTACAATGAGCAGTTCTTC
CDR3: CASSDAHRSGPYNEQFF

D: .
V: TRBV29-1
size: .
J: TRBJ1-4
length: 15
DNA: TGCAGCGTTGTGGGGAAGGGGGGGCGCGGTGAAAAACTGTTTTTT
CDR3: CSVVGKGGRGEKLFF

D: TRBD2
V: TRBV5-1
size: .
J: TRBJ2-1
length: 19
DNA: TGCGCCAGCAGCTTCGGCGGGGGCCTAGCGGGAAGGCACTACAATGAGCAGTTCTTC
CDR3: CASSFGGGLAGRHYNEQFF

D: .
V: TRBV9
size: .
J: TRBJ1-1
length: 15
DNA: TGTGCCAGCAGCGTAAACGGAGACTTTGACACTGAAGCTTTCTTT
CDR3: CASSVNGDFDTEAFF

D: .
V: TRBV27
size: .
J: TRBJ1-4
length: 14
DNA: TGTGCCAGCAGTTCCGTCCGGACTAATGAAAAACTGTTTTTT
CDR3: CASSSVRTNEKLFF

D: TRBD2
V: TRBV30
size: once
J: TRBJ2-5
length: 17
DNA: TGTGCCTGGAATCCGGGACTAGCGGGACAGTGGGGGGAGACCCAGTACTTC
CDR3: CAWNPGLAGQWGETQYF

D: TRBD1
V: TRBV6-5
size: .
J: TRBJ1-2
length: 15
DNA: TGTGCCAGCACTCGGGGGACAGGGGCCGCGAGTGGCTACACCTTC
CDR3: CASTRGTGAASGYTF

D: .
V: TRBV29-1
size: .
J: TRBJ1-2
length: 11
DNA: TGCAGCGTCAGGGGTTCGTGGGGCTACACCTTC
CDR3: CSVRGSWGYTF

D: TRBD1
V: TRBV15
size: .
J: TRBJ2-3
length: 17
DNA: TGTGCCACCAGCAGAGATGGGCAGGGGGCGCGTACAGATACGCAGTATTTT
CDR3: CATSRDGQGARTDTQYF